The sequence of this T cell receptor beta chain was determined in a study of blood T cell repertoires in COVID-19. About the research overall: From T cells, B-cell-depleted T cells, or PBMCs came the material, which was cDNA or gDNA.

With 0 bases removed from V and 2 bases from J, the gap between germline ends came to 7 bases. The CDR3 has 14 residues. Germline CDR1 reads SGHTS; CDR2 reads YDEGEE. Per the original data handling: Amplification of reference gene primers was used by the study to estimate nucleated cell counts. The table came from immunoSEQ multiplex PCR; TCRdb's copy has only in-frame clones and leaves some out. V and J calls and clone size are as listed in that table; D and trimming were resolved from the DNA. The sample contains fewer than 400,000 clones, roughly 89% of which appear only once. It was during active infection that Seattle patients were enrolled and then longitudinally followed.

This TCR came from a woman in her 30s with COVID-19, enrolled during active disease. The chain links TRBV5-8 to TRBJ2-3; D gene ambiguous. Sequencing was performed on peripheral blood. This chain's CDR3 is CASSLGPPTDTQYF. The CDR3 DNA follows: TGTGCCAGCAGCTTGGGGCCCCCCACAGATACGCAGTATTTT.